This T cell receptor beta chain appears in the sequencing data of a study of blood T cell repertoires in COVID-19. V was shortened by 3 bases and J by 6 bases, with 15 bases between the two germline ends. Germline V gene lookup returns CDR1 MDHEN and CDR2 SYDVKM. The CDR3 is 16 amino acids. Produced via immunoSEQ multiplex PCR; TCRdb's table is partial and in-frame only. The sample shows under 250,000 clones, about 87% of them seen only once. The chain uses TRBV28 and TRBJ1-6; a possible D gene is TRBD1 (5 bases). Sequencing was carried out using PBMCs or T cells enriched from blood (not recorded which). The TCR originated in a woman aged 25 to 39 who had been exposed to COVID-19. The DNA of the CDR3 is TGTGCCAGCAGTTTTCTCGGGGGGAGAGTTAATTCACCCCTCCACTTT. It translates to CASSFLGGRVNSPLHF.